The rows below give T cell receptor beta chains drawn from one sample of a study of shared clonotypes between healthy human individuals. The method was immunoSEQ multiplex PCR; TCRdb's version includes in-frame clones alone and lacks a portion of them. Found here are fewer than 3 million clones, under 95% of them singletons; the top ten hold 0.37%. The source material was naive CD4+ T cells from PBMCs. The origin of the receptors is a man younger than 30 in good health. Some clones in this sample may be carry-over from other donors' samples. The CDR3 runs from the conserved cysteine through the conserved F or W. The D gene is left open where the match is weak. Size tells how often a clone was seen (once, few, many) or the class of an expanded clone, and some rows leave it out.

J gene	V gene	clone size	D gene	CDR3 DNA	CDR3 protein
TRBJ2-2	TRBV11-3	.	.	TGTGCCAGCAGCTTAGTAGGCGGGGAGCTGTTTTTT	CASSLVGGELFF
TRBJ1-1	TRBV20-1	.	.	TGCAGTGCTAGCTCTATATTGCGAGCTTTCTTT	CSASSILRAFF
TRBJ1-2	TRBV5-4	.	TRBD1	TGTGCCAGCAGCCGGACCGGGACAGAAAGCACGGGTGGCTACACCTTC	CASSRTGTESTGGYTF
TRBJ2-7	TRBV28	.	.	TGTGCCAGCCGTTACCCCGGGGCAGGGAGCTCCTACGAGCAGTACTTC	CASRYPGAGSSYEQYF
TRBJ1-4	TRBV28	.	.	TGTGCCAGCAGACGCTGGGGGGCAAGTGAAAAACTGTTTTTT	CASRRWGASEKLFF
TRBJ2-1	TRBV28	.	.	TGTGCCAGCAGGGTGCTAGGGGTCTACAATGAGCAGTTCTTC	CASRVLGVYNEQFF
TRBJ1-1	TRBV18	.	.	TGTGCCAGCTCACCCGCGCCGGGGAGTGAAGCTTTCTTT	CASSPAPGSEAFF
TRBJ1-4	TRBV19	once	.	TGTGCCAGTAGTATACCGGGCGTGGGTGAAAAACTGTTTTTT	CASSIPGVGEKLFF
TRBJ2-1	TRBV27	.	TRBD2	TGTGCCAGCAGACGTACCACCTTAGCGGGACCGTTCTACAATGAGCAGTTCTTC	CASRRTTLAGPFYNEQFF
TRBJ2-5	TRBV7-3	.	.	TGTGCCAGCAGCCCCACGGGGGTCGGAGAGACCCAGTACTTC	CASSPTGVGETQYF
TRBJ1-1	TRBV7-9	.	.	TGTGCCAGTCCAGAAGCTTTCTTT	CASPEAFF
TRBJ1-5	TRBV6-1	.	.	TGTGCCAGCAGTGAACTGGAAAGAGTCGTCGGTGGCCCCAATCAGCCCCAGCATTTT	CASSELERVVGGPNQPQHF
TRBJ1-2	TRBV5-1	.	.	TGCGCCAGCAGCTTGTACGGACAGACTAACTATGGCTACACCTTC	CASSLYGQTNYGYTF
TRBJ1-1	TRBV2	.	.	TGTGCCAGCACCCCGTATGCAAACACTGAAGCTTTCTTT	CASTPYANTEAFF